This T cell receptor (beta chain) is drawn from a study of regulatory T cells in long-lasting Graves disease. Relying on iRepertoire HTBI primers and Arm-PCR of CDR3 regions, the team built TCR beta libraries. MiXCR, run by TCRdb on the multiplex PCR reads, gives a single entry per CDR3 protein. Of about 400,000 distinct CDR3 sequences in the sample, less than 25% were seen once. Time point defined: persistent/refractory GD, antithyroid drugs over 5 years with positive TRAb. Scientists built the TCR library using RNA that was extracted from PBMCs. V was pared by 0 bases and J by 4 bases, with 8 bases of the junction left unmatched. Germline V lookup: CDR1 MNHEY, CDR2 SVGEGT. This CDR3 spans 17 amino acids. In the case of this clonotype: Its target is unknown.

General study results and limits: Persistent Graves' patients had lower TCR diversity than newly diagnosed ones. TRBV28 was favored in persistent disease, as were TRBJ1-2 and TRBJ2-5. Analyses excluded thyroid tissue, covering peripheral blood alone.

This specimen was peripheral blood mononuclear cells (PBMCs), taken when the disease was refractory, from a patient treated with antithyroid drugs. This TCR was recovered from a female donor with Graves disease. The V and J genes are TRBV6-2 or TRBV6-3 and TRBJ2-2; 7 nucleotides match TRBD2. The CDR3 DNA reads as TGTGCCAGCAGTTACTCAATCGGGGAGGGCCCCACCGGGGAGCTGTTTTTT. Translation gives CASSYSIGEGPTGELFF.